This TCR beta chain was observed in a study of monozygotic twins with inflammatory bowel disease. RNA in its total form was extracted from whole blood, and T cells were not sorted. A remark on this clonotype: No antigen is known for it.

Study-wide findings and caveats: Diversity of TCRbeta measured by inverse Simpson was lower in IBD patients than in healthy co-twins.

TCRdb re-called the 5' RACE reads, yielding one record per CDR3 amino acid sequence without DNA. The sample table sets out roughly 160,000 distinct CDR3 sequences. Looked up from germline, CDR1 is DFQATT and CDR2 is SNEGSKA (reference sequence). This CDR3 region has 14 residues. The chain employs TRBV20-1 and TRBJ1-2; the D call of TRBD1 rests on TCRdb alone, since no DNA is present to check it. The sample comprised blood. The receptor was derived from a human donor with ulcerative colitis or Crohn's disease, or a healthy co-twin of an affected twin (not recorded which). The CDR3 here is CSARGRTGLAGYTF.